Listed below are T cell receptor beta chains from one sample, sequenced in a study of T cells in Graves' hyperthyroidism and ophthalmopathy. TCRdb fed the multiplex PCR reads into MiXCR, producing one record per CDR3 protein. The sample has 250,000 to 300,000 distinct CDR3 sequences; approximately 18% are singletons. Sequenced: blood. The origin of the receptors is a man in his forties or fifties with Graves' ophthalmopathy. CDR3s include the opening cysteine and the closing phenylalanine or tryptophan. D genes are given only for firm matches. Clone size is stated in some rows and not others, as once, few, many or a class when expanded.

v_call	clone_size	d_call	j_call	cdr3_nt	cdr3_aa
TRBV20-1	many	.	TRBJ1-1	TGCAGTGCTAGAGATCAGGCGAGGGGCACTGAAGCTTTCTTT	CSARDQARGTEAFF
TRBV6-1	few	.	TRBJ2-7	TGTGCCGCAACGAGACGGTCCTCCTACGAGCAGTACTTC	CAATRRSSYEQYF
TRBV28	many	TRBD2	TRBJ2-3	TGTGCCAGCAGTGCCACTAGCGGGAGAAATACGCAGTATTTT	CASSATSGRNTQYF
TRBV3-1	many	.	TRBJ2-7	TGTGCCAGCAGCCAAGACAGAAAAGGTGACGAGCAGTACTTC	CASSQDRKGDEQYF
TRBV10-3	few	TRBD1	TRBJ1-5	TGTGCCACAAAGACAGGGGCGACTGTTCAGCCCCAGCATTTT	CATKTGATVQPQHF
TRBV30	few	TRBD2	TRBJ2-3	TGTGCCTGGAGCTGGGCTAGCGGGAGATACGATACGCAGTATTTT	CAWSWASGRYDTQYF
TRBV6-1	many	TRBD2	TRBJ2-7	TGTGCCAGCTCCCCCGGGACTAGCGGTTACGAGCAGTACTTC	CASSPGTSGYEQYF
TRBV29-1	.	.	TRBJ2-7	TGCAGCGTGACAATCGGGGCCTACGAGCAGTACTTC	CSVTIGAYEQYF
TRBV6-4	.	TRBD1	TRBJ2-3	TGTGCCAGCAGTCCCGGGACAGGGGGCCCAGATACGCAGTATTTT	CASSPGTGGPDTQYF
TRBV20-1	many	TRBD2	TRBJ2-5	TGCAGTGCTAGAGTTAGCGGGAGGTCCAGTGGGGAGACCCAGTACTTC	CSARVSGRSSGETQYF
TRBV6-1	.	.	TRBJ1-1	TGTGCCAGCAGTGAATCTCGGGGGAACACTGAAGCTTTCTTT	CASSESRGNTEAFF
TRBV4-1	.	.	TRBJ2-7	TGCGCCAGCAGCCAAGATCCCGCGGTAGCCTACGAGCAGTACTTC	CASSQDPAVAYEQYF
TRBV28	.	.	TRBJ2-2	TGTGCCAGCAGTTCGGGGACCGGGGAGCTGTTTTTT	CASSSGTGELFF
TRBV12-3/TRBV12-4	many	TRBD1	TRBJ1-5	TGTGCCAGCAGTTTACAGGGGGCAGGGCAGCCCCAGCATTTT	CASSLQGAGQPQHF
TRBV5-1	.	.	TRBJ1-2	TGCGCCAGCAGCTTAAGGACAGCTAACTATAGCTACACCTTC	CASSLRTANYSYTF
TRBV6-5	many	.	TRBJ1-5	TGTGCCAGCAGTTACGGGGGGGCGCGAAGCAATCAGCCCCAGCATTTT	CASSYGGARSNQPQHF
TRBV5-5	.	TRBD2	TRBJ2-1	TGTGCCAGCAGCCCTCGGACTAGCGTGGCTGGGGAGGGTGAGCAGTTCTTC	CASSPRTSVAGEGEQFF
TRBV28	few	TRBD1	TRBJ2-1	TGTGCCAGCCGGGACAGGTCCTACAATGAGCAGTTCTTC	CASRDRSYNEQFF
TRBV20-1	many	.	TRBJ2-7	TGCAGTGCTAGGAGTGTCACCTACGAGCAGTACTTC	CSARSVTYEQYF
TRBV20-1	many	TRBD2	TRBJ2-7	TGCAGTGCTATAGCGGGAGCGCACGAGCAGTACTTC	CSAIAGAHEQYF
TRBV11-1	many	.	TRBJ1-4	TGTGCCAGCAGCTCAACCGGGACCGAAGGGGAAAAACTGTTTTTT	CASSSTGTEGEKLFF
TRBV27	.	TRBD2	TRBJ2-1	TGTGCCAGCAGTTACCCGGGACTAGGCATTGGCAATGAGCAGTTCTTC	CASSYPGLGIGNEQFF
TRBV7-2	few	.	TRBJ1-2	TGTGCCAGCAGCCCTCCGGGCACCTCGTTGTATGGCTACACCTTC	CASSPPGTSLYGYTF
TRBV7-2	.	.	TRBJ2-2	TGTGCCAGCAGCACCGCAGTGACGGGGATCGGTTCCGGTCGGGAGCTGTTTTTT	CASSTAVTGIGSGRELFF
TRBV24-1	.	TRBD1	TRBJ2-4	TGTGCCACCAGTGATGGAGAGGGACAGGGGAAAAACATTCAGTACTTC	CATSDGEGQGKNIQYF
TRBV4-1	.	.	TRBJ2-7	TGCGCCAGCAGCCAGCAGGAGGGACACTACGAGCAGTACTTC	CASSQQEGHYEQYF